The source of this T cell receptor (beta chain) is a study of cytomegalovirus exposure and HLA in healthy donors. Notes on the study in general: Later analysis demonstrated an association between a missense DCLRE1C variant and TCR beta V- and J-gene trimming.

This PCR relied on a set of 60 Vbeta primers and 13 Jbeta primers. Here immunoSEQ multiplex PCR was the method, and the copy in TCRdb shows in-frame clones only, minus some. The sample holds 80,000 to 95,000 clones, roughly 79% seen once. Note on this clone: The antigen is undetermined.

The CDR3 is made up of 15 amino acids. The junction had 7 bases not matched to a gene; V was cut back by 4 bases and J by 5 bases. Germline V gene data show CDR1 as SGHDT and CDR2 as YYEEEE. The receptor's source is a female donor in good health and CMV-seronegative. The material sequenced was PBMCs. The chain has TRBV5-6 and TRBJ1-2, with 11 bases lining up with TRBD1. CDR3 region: CASSLGQGARYGYTF. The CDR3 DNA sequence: TGTGCCAGCAGCCTAGGACAGGGGGCTCGGTATGGCTACACCTTC.